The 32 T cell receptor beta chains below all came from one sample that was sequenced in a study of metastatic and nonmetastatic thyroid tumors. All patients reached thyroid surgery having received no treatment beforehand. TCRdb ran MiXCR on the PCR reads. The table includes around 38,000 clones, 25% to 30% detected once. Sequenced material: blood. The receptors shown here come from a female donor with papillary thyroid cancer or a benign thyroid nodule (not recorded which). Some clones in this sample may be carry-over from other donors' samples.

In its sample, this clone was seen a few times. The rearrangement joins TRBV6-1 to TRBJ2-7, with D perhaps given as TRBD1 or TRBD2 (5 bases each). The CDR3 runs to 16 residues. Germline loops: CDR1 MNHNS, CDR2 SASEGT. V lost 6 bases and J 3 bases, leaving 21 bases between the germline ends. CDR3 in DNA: TGTGCCAGCAGCTCAGTTGGGGGAGAACTTGACTACGAGCAGTACTTC. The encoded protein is CASSSVGGELDYEQYF.

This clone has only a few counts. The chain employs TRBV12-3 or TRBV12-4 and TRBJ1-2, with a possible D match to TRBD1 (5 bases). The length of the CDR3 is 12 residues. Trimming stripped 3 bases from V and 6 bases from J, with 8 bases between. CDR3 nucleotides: TGTGCCAGCAGTTTCGGGGGTGATGGCTACACCTTC. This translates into CASSFGGDGYTF.

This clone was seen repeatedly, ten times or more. CDR3: CASSLEGSSNQPQHF. In DNA form, the CDR3 reads TGTGCCAGCAGTTTGGAAGGCAGCAGCAATCAGCCCCAGCATTTT. This chain connects TRBV12-3 or TRBV12-4 to TRBJ1-5; D not certain. This CDR3 region has 15 residues. Trimming took 3 bases from V and 1 from J, leaving 10 bases between them.

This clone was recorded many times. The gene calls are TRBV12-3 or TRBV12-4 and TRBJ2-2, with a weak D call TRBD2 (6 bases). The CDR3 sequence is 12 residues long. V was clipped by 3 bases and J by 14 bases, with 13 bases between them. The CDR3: CASSLEGRSLFF. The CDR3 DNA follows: TGTGCCAGCAGTTTGGAGGGCCGGAGTCTGTTTTTT.

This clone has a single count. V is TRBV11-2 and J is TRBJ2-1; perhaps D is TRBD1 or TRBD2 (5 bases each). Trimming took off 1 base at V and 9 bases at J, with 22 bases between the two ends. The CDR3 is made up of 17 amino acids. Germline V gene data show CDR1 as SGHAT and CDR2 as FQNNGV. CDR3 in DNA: TGTGCCAGCAGCTTAGTCCCTCTGAGAGGGGCGCCCGGTGAGCAGTTCTTC. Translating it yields CASSLVPLRGAPGEQFF.

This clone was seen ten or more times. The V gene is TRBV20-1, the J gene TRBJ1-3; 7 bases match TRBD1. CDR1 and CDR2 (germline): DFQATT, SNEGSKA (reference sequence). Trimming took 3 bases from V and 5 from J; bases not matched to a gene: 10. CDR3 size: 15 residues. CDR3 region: CSASKGQLWRNTIYF. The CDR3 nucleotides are TGCAGTGCTAGTAAGGGACAGCTCTGGCGAAACACCATATATTTT.

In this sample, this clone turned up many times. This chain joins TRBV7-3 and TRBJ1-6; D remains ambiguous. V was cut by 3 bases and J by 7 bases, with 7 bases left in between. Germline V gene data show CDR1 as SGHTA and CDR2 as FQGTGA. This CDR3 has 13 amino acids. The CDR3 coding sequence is TGTGCCAGCAGCTTGGCACTCAATTCACCCCTCCACTTT. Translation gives CASSLALNSPLHF.

The CDR3 DNA reads TGTGCCTGGGCTAACGCGGTATCAGATACGCAGTATTTT. This encodes CAWANAVSDTQYF. The chain couples TRBV30 to TRBJ2-3; unclear D gene. Per germline, CDR1 GTSNPN and CDR2 SVGIG (reference sequence). This CDR3 is 13 amino acids long. V lost 5 bases and J lost 4, with 13 bases in between.

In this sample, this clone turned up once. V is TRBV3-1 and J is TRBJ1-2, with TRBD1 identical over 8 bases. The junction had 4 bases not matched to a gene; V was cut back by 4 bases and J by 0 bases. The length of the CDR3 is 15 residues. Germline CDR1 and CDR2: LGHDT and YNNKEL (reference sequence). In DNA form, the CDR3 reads TGTGCCAGCAGCCTGCAGGGGGCGGCTAACTATGGCTACACCTTC. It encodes CASSLQGAANYGYTF.

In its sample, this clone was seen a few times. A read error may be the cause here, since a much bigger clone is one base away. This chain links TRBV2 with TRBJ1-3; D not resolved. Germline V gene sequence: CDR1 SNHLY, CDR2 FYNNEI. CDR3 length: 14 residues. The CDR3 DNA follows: TGTGTCAGCAGTGCGCCGGGCTCTGCAAACACCATATATTTT. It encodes CVSSAPGSANTIYF.

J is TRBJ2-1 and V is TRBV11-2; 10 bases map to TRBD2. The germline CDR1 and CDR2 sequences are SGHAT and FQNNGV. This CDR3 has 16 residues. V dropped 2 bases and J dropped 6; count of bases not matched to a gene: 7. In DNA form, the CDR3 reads TGTGCCAGCAGCTTATTCGGACTAGCGGAGAGCAATGAGCAGTTCTTC. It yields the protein CASSLFGLAESNEQFF.

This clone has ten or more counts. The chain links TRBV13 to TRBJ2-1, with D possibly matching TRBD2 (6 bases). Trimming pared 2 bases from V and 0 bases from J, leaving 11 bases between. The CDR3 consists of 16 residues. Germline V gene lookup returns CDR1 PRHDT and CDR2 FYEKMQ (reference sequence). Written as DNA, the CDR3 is TGTGCCAGCAGCTTATGGGGGGATACCTCCTACAATGAGCAGTTCTTC. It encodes CASSLWGDTSYNEQFF.

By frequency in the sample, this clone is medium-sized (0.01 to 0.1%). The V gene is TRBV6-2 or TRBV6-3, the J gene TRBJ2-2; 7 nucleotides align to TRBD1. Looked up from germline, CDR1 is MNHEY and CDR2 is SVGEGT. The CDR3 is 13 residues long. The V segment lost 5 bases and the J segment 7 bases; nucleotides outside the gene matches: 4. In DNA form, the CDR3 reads TGTGCCAGCAGTGCGACAGGGTACGGGGAGCTGTTTTTT. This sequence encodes CASSATGYGELFF.

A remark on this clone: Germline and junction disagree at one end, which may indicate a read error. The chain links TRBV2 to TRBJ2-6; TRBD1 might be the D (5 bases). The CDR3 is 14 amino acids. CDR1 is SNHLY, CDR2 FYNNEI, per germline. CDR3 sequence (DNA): TGTGCCAGACAGTGTTACTCTGGGGCCAACGTCCTTACTTTC. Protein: CARQCYSGANVLTF.

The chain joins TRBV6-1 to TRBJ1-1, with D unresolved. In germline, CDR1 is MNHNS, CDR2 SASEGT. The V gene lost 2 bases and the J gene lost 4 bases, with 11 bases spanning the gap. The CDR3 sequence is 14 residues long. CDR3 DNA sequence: TGTGCCAGCAGTGAACGAGGCCCCGGCACTGAAGCTTTCTTT. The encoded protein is CASSERGPGTEAFF.

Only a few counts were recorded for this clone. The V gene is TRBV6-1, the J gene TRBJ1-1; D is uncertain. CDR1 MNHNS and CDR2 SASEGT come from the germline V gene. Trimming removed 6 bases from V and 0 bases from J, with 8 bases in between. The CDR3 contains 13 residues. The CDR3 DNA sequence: TGTGCCAGCAGAGCGACAATGAACACTGAAGCTTTCTTT. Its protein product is CASRATMNTEAFF.

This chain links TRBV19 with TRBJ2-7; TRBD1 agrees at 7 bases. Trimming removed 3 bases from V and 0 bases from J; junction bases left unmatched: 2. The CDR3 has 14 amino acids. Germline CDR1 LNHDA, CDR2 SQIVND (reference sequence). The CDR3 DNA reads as TGTGCCAGTAGTATGACAGGGAACTCCTACGAGCAGTACTTC. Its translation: CASSMTGNSYEQYF.

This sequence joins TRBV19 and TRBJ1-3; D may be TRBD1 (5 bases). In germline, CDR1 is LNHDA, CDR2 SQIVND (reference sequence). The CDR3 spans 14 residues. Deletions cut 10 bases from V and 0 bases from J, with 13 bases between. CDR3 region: CATKRGDSGNTIYF. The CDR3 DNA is TGTGCCACCAAACGGGGCGACTCTGGAAACACCATATATTTT.

For the CDR3, the DNA is TGTGCGAGAAGTTACACTCCTTTTGGCAATGAGCAGTTCTTC. It is translated as CARSYTPFGNEQFF. The chain is built from TRBV6-6 and TRBJ2-1; no clear D. Germline V lookup: CDR1 MNHNY, CDR2 SVGAGI (reference sequence). This CDR3 spans 14 amino acids.

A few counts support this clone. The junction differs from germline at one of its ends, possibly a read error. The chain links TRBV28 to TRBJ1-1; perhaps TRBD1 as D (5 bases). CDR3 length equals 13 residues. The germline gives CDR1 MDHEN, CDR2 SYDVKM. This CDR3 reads CASSLSGTAVQNF. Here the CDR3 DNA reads TGTGCCAGCAGTTTATCCGGGACGGCGGTACAAAACTTT.

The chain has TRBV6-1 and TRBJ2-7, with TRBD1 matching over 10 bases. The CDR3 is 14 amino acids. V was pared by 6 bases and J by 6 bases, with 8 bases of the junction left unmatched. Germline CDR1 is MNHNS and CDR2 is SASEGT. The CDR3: CASRSGTGDREQYF. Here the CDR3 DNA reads TGTGCCAGCAGGTCCGGGACAGGGGATCGCGAGCAGTACTTC.

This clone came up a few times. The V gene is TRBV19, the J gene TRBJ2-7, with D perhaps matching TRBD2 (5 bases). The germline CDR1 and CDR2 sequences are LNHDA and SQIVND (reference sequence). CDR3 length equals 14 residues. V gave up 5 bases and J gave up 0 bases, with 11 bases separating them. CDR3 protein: CASSPGLNSYEQYF. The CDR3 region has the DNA TGTGCCAGTAGTCCTGGACTCAACTCCTACGAGCAGTACTTC.

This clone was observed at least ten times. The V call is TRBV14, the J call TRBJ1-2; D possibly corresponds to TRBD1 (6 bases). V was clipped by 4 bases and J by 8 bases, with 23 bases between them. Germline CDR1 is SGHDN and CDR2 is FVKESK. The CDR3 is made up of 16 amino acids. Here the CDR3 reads CASSPRTERGMKGYTF. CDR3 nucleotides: TGTGCCAGCAGCCCCCGGACAGAACGCGGGATGAAAGGCTACACCTTC.

The CDR3 region is CSAGGLAEETQYF. The CDR3 DNA is TGCAGTGCAGGCGGACTAGCGGAAGAGACCCAGTACTTC. This chain joins TRBV20-1 and TRBJ2-5; the match to TRBD2 covers 10 bases. The CDR3 has 13 residues. V was clipped by 6 bases and J by 3 bases; unmatched bases: 4. Germline-derived CDR1 and CDR2 are DFQATT and SNEGSKA (reference sequence).

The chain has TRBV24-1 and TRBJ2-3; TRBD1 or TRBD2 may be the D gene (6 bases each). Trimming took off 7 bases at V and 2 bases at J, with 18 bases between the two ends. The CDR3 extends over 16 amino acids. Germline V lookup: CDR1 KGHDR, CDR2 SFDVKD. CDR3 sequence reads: CATSSPGARDTDTQYF. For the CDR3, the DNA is TGTGCCACCAGCTCACCGGGGGCTAGAGACACAGATACGCAGTATTTT.

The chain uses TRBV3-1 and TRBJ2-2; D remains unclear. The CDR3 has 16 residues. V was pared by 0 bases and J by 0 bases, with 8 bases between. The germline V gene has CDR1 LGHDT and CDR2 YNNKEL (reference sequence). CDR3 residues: CASSQETEPNTGELFF. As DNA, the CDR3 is TGTGCCAGCAGCCAAGAAACAGAACCGAACACCGGGGAGCTGTTTTTT.

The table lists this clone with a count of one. CDR3 sequence: CSATPPSSGYNEQFF. In DNA, the CDR3 is TGCAGTGCTACCCCACCCTCTAGCGGATACAATGAGCAGTTCTTC. The V and J genes are TRBV20-1 and TRBJ2-1, with 7 nucleotides matching TRBD2. V shed 4 bases, J shed 4 bases, and the junction held 10 bases outside the gene matches. Germline values: CDR1 DFQATT, CDR2 SNEGSKA (reference sequence). This CDR3 has 15 amino acids.

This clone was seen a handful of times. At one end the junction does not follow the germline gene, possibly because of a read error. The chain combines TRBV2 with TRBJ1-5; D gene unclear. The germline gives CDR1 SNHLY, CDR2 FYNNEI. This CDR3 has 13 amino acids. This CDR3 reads CASSTRSNQPQHF. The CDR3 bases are TGTGCCAGCAGCACCAGGAGCAACCAGCCCCAGCATTTT.

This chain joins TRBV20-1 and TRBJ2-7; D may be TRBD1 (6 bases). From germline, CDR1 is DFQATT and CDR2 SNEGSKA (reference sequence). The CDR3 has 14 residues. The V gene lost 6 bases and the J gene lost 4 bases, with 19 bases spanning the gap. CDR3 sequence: CSALGQGRKYEQYF. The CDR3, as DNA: TGCAGTGCCTTAGGGCAGGGGCGTAAATACGAGCAGTACTTC.

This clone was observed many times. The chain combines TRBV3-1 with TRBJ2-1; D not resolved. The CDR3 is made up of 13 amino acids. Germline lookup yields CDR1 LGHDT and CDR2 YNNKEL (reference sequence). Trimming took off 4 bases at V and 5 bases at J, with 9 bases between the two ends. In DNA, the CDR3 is TGTGCCAGCAGCCTGGCCCTGCACAATGAGCAGTTCTTC. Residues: CASSLALHNEQFF.

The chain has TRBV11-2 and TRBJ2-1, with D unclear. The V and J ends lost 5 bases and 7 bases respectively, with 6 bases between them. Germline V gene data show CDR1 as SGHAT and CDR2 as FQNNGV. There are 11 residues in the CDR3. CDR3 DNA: TGTGCCAGCAGCCCCCTAAATGAGCAGTTCTTC. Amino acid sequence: CASSPLNEQFF.

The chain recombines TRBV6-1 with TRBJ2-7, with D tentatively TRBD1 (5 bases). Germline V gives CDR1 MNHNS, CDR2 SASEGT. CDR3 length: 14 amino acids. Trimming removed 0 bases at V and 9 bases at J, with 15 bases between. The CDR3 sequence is CASSEALQGSRQYF. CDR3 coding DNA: TGTGCCAGCAGTGAAGCATTGCAGGGCAGTAGGCAGTACTTC.